This TCR beta chain was retrieved from a study of shared T cell receptors in the human thymus. CDR3 length: 15 residues. V was pared by 2 bases and J by 2 bases, with 3 bases of the junction left unmatched. Per germline, CDR1 MNHNS and CDR2 SASEGT. Sequenced by immunoSEQ multiplex PCR; TCRdb stores in-frame clones only, minus some. Among about 500,000 clones, 75% to 85% were seen once, and the ten largest hold about 0.014%. These records were also assigned to another study, of human thymus T cells. That study adds: Surgeons resected thymus tissue during corrective heart surgery. Thymic and blood repertoires appeared to carry a bias in their V and J gene usage.

The sequence was obtained from a boy younger than two with a congenital heart defect. Sequencing was performed on thymocytes. V is TRBV6-1 and J is TRBJ2-7; 10 bases are a match to TRBD2. The CDR3 protein is CASSETSGTTYEQYF. The CDR3 region has the DNA TGTGCCAGCAGTGAAACTAGCGGGACGACCTACGAGCAGTACTTC.